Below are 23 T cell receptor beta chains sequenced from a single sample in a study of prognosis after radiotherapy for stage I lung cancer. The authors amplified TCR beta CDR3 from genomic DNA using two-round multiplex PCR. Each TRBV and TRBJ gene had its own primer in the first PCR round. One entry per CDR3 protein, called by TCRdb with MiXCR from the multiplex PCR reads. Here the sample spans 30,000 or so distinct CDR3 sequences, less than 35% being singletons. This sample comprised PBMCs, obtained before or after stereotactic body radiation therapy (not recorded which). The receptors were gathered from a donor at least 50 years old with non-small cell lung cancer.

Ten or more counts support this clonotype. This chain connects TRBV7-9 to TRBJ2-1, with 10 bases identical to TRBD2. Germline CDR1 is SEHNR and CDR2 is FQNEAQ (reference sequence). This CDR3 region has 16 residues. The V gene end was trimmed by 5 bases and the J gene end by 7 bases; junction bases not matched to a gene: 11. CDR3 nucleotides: TGTGCCAGCAGCCCGTCGGGACTAGCGAGGAGGAATGAGCAGTTCTTC. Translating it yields CASSPSGLARRNEQFF.

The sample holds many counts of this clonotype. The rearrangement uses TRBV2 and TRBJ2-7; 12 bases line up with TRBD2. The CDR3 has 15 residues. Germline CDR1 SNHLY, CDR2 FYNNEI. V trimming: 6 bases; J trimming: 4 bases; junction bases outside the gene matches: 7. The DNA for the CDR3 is TGTGCCAGCAGCGCGGCTAGCGGGGGGGCGTACGAGCAGTACTTC. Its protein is CASSAASGGAYEQYF.

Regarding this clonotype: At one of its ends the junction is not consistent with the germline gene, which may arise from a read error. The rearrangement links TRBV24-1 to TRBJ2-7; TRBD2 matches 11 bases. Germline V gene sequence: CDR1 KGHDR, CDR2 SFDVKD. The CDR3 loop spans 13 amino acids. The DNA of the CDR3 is TGTTCCACCAGCCAGGGACTAGCGGTGATGCAGTACTTC. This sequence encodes CSTSQGLAVMQYF.

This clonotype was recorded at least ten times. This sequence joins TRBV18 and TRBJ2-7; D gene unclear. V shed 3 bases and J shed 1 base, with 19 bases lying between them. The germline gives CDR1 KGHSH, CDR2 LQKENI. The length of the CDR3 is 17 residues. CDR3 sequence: CASSPTVARYTSYEQYF. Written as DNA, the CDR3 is TGTGCCAGCTCACCGACCGTAGCACGATACACTTCCTACGAGCAGTACTTC. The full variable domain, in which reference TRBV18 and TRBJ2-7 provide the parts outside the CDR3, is NAGVMQNPRHLVRRRGQEARLRCSPMKGHSHVYWYRQLPEEGLKFMVYLQKENIIDESGMPKERFSAEFPKEGPSILRIQQVVRGDSAAYFCASSPTVARYTSYEQYFGPGTRLTVT.

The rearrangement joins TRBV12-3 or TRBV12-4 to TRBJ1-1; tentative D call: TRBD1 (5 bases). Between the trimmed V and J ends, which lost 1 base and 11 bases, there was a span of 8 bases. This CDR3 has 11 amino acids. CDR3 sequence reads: CASSLGTGAFF. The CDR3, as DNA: TGTGCCAGCAGTTTAGGAACAGGCGCTTTCTTT.

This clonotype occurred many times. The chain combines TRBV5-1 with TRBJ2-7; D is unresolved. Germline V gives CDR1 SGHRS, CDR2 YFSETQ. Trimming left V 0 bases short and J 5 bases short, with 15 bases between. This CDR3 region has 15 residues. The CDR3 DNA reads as TGCGCCAGCAGCTTGGATCTCAGCATGGTGGACGAGCAGTACTTC. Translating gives CASSLDLSMVDEQYF.

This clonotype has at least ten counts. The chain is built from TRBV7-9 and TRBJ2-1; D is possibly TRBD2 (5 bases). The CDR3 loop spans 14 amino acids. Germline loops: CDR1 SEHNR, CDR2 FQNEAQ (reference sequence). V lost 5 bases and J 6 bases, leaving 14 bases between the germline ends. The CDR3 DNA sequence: TGTGCCAGCAGCCCAGATCGGGGTGCCAATGAGCAGTTCTTC. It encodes CASSPDRGANEQFF.

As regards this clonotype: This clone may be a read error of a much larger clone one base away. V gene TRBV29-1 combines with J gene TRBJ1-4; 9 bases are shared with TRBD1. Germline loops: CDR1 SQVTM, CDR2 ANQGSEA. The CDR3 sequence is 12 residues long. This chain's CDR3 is CSAGTGYENLFF. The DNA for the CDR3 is TGCAGCGCCGGGACAGGGTATGAAAACCTGTTTTTT.

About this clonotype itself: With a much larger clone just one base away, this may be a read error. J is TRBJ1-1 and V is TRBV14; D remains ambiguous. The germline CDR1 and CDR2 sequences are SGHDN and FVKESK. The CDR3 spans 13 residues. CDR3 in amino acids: CASRQAAWVGAFF. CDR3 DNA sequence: TGTGCCAGCAGGCAAGCAGCGTGGGTGGGAGCTTTCTTT.

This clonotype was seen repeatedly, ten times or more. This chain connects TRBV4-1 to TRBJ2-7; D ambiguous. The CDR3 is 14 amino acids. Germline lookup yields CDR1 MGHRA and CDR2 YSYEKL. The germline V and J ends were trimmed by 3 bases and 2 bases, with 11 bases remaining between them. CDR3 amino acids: CASSQYVHTYEQYF. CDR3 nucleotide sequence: TGCGCCAGCAGCCAGTACGTCCACACCTACGAGCAGTACTTC.

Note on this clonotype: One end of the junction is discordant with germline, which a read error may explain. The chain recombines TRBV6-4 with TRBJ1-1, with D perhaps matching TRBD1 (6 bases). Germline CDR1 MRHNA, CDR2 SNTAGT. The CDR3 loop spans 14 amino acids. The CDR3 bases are TGTGCCACCAGTGCCCTGACAGGTGACACTGAAGCTTTCTTT. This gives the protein CATSALTGDTEAFF.

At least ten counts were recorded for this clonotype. CDR3 coding DNA: TGTGCCAGCAGGGGATTGGGACTAGCGATCGGGGAGCTGTTTTTT. This translates into CASRGLGLAIGELFF. The rearrangement links TRBV6-1 to TRBJ2-2; TRBD2 matches at 10 bases. The CDR3 runs 15 residues. In germline, CDR1 is MNHNS, CDR2 SASEGT. The V and J ends lost 6 bases and 7 bases, in that order; junction bases with no gene match: 8.

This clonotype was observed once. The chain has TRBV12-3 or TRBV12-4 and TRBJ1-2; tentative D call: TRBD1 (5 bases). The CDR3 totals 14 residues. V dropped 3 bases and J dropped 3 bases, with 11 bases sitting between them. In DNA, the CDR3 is TGTGCCAGCAGTTTTGGTGGGGGGGACTATGGCTACACCTTC. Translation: CASSFGGGDYGYTF.

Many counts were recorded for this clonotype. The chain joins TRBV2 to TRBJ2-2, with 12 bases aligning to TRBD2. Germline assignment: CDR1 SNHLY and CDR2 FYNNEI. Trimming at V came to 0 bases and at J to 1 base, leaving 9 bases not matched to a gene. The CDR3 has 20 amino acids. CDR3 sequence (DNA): TGTGCCAGCAGTGAAGCCCTAGGACTAGCGGGGCGAAAGAACACCGGGGAGCTGTTTTTT. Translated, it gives CASSEALGLAGRKNTGELFF.

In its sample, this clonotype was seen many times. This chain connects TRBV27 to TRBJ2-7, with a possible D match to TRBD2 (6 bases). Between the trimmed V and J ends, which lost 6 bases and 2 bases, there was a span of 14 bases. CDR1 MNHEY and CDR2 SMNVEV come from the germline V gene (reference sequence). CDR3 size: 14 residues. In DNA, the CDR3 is TGTGCCAGCAGGCCAGGACTACTGACCTACGAGCAGTACTTC. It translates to CASRPGLLTYEQYF.

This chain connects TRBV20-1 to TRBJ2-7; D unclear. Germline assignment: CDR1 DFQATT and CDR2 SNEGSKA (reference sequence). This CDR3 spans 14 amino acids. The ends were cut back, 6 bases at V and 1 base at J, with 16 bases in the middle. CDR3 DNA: TGCAGTGCCAGCTGGGGTGTCGGATCCTACGAGCAGTACTTC. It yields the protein CSASWGVGSYEQYF.

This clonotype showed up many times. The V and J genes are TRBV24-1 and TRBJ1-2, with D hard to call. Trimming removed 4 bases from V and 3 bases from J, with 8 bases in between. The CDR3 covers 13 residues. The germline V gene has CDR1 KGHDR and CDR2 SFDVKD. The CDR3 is CATSDSLDYGYTF. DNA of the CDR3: TGTGCCACCAGTGACTCGCTGGACTATGGCTACACCTTC.

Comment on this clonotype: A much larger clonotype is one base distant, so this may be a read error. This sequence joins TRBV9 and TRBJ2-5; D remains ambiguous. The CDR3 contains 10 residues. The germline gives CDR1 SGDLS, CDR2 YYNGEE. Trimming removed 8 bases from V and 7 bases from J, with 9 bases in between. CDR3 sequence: CASTRGTQYF. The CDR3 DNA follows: TGTGCCAGTACCCGCGGGACCCAGTACTTC.

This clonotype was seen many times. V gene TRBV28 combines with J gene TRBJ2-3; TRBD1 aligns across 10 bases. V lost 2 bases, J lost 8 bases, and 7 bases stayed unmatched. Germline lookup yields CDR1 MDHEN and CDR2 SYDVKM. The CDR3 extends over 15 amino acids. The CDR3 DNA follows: TGTGCCAGCAGTTTACGGGGACAGGGGTTCGCTACGCAGTATTTT. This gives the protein CASSLRGQGFATQYF. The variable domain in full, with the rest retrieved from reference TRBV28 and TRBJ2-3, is DVKVTQSSRYLVKRTGEKVFLECVQDMDHENMFWYRQDPGLGLRLIYFSYDVKMKEKGDIPEGYSVSREKKERFSLILESASTNQTSMYLCASSLRGQGFATQYFGPGTRLTVL.

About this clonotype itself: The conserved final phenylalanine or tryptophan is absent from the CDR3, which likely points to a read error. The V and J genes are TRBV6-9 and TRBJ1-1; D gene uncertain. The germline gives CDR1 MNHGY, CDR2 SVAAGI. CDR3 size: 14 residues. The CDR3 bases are TGTGCCATCAGTTTCAGGACCGTGAACACTGAAGCTTTCTCT. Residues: CAISFRTVNTEAFS.

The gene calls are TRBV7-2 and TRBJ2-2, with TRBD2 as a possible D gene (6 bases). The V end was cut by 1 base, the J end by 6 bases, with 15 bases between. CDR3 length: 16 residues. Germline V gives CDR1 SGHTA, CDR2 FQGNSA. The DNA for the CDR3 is TGTGCCAGCAGCTTAGGATTACTATCGGGGGCCGGGGAGCTGTTTTTT. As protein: CASSLGLLSGAGELFF.

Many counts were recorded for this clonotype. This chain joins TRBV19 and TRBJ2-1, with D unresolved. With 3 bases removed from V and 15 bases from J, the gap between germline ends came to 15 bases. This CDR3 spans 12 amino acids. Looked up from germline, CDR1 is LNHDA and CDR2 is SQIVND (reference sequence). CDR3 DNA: TGTGCCAGTAGTATGCCGGGCCCAAGTAGGTTCTTC. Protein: CASSMPGPSRFF. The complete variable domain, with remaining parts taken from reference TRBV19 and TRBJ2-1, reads DGGITQSPKYLFRKEGQNVTLSCEQNLNHDAMYWYRQDPGQGLRLIYYSQIVNDFQKGDIAEGYSVSREKKESFPLTVTSAQKNPTAFYLCASSMPGPSRFFGPGTRLTVL.

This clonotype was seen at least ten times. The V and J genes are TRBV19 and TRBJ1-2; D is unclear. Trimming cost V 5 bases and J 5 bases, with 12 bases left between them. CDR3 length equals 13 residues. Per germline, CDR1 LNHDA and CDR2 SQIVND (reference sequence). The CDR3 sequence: CASSPSRIYGYTF. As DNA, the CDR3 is TGTGCCAGTAGTCCTTCACGGATTTATGGCTACACCTTC.